The 15 T cell receptor beta chains given below trace back to one sample, sequenced in a study of identical twins. TCRdb fed the 5' RACE reads into MiXCR, producing one record per CDR3 protein. The table lists about 530,000 distinct CDR3 sequences, approximately 20% of them singletons. The same sample was also studied in work on yellow fever vaccine responses in identical twins.

Material for sequencing was CD4+ T cells sorted from blood. The receptors were sampled from a woman aged 18-35 years in good health.

This clonotype was counted only a few times. This rearrangement joins TRBV15 to TRBJ1-2; 8 nucleotides match TRBD1. CDR1 LNHNV and CDR2 YYDKDF come from the germline V gene (reference sequence). With 7 bases clipped from V and 6 bases from J, the junction kept 4 bases outside the gene matches. This CDR3 is built from 12 residues. The CDR3 nucleotides read TGTGCCACCACGAGACAGGGGAATGGCTACACCTTC. This sequence encodes CATTRQGNGYTF.

The rearrangement uses TRBV2 and TRBJ2-1; 10 bases are shared with TRBD2. Trimming at V came to 8 bases and at J to 4 bases, leaving 23 bases not matched to a gene. Germline V CDR1 and CDR2: SNHLY, FYNNEI. CDR3 length: 20 amino acids. The CDR3 reads CASRHRGAGGPLAVYNEQFF. DNA for the CDR3: TGTGCCAGCCGTCACAGGGGAGCGGGGGGGCCCCTCGCCGTATACAATGAGCAGTTCTTC.

CDR3 in DNA: TGTGCCAGCAGCTTATTGGGGGGGAGCTCCTACGAGCAGTACGTC. Amino acids: CASSLLGGSSYEQYV. The V call is TRBV5-6, the J call TRBJ2-7, with TRBD2 matching over 7 bases. The germline gives CDR1 SGHDT, CDR2 YYEEEE. The V and J ends lost 2 bases and 0 bases, in that order; junction bases with no gene match: 5. The CDR3 runs 15 residues.

V usage is TRBV3-1 and J usage is TRBJ2-3, with TRBD1 as a possible D gene (6 bases). The germline CDR1 and CDR2 sequences are LGHDT and YNNKEL (reference sequence). V was pared by 1 base and J by 0 bases, with 11 bases between. CDR3 size: 16 residues. The chain's CDR3 is CASSQGWTASTDTQYF. Here the CDR3 DNA reads TGTGCCAGCAGCCAAGGGTGGACAGCGAGCACAGATACGCAGTATTTT.

In this sample, this clonotype turned up a few times. This sequence joins TRBV5-1 and TRBJ2-2; D call uncertain. The CDR3 contains 17 residues. Trimming stripped 3 bases from V and 5 bases from J, with 20 bases between. Germline V gene lookup returns CDR1 SGHRS and CDR2 YFSETQ. Written as DNA, the CDR3 is TGCGCCAGCAGCTACCAAGGGTCGCCGACGCGGACCGGGGAGCTGTTTTTT. Translated: CASSYQGSPTRTGELFF.

This clonotype has more than one count but fewer than ten. This chain links TRBV10-2 with TRBJ2-1; 13 positions match TRBD2. The CDR3 has 17 amino acids. V lost 0 bases, J lost 7 bases, and 6 bases stayed unmatched. From germline, CDR1 is WSHSY and CDR2 SAAADI. The CDR3 DNA reads as TGCGCCAGCAGTGAGTCCGGGACTAGCGGGATCGGGAATGAGCAGTTCTTC. Translation: CASSESGTSGIGNEQFF.

The sample holds a few counts of this clonotype. The CDR3: CASSLGGSGETQYF. DNA of the CDR3: TGCGCCAGCAGCTTGGGAGGGTCGGGAGAGACCCAGTACTTC. V gene TRBV5-1 combines with J gene TRBJ2-5; perhaps TRBD2 as D (5 bases). This CDR3 contains 14 residues. In germline, CDR1 is SGHRS, CDR2 YFSETQ. Trimming cost V 0 bases and J 4 bases, with 10 bases left between them.

This clonotype came up a few times. The chain employs TRBV20-1 and TRBJ2-1, with D perhaps TRBD1 (6 bases). Germline values: CDR1 DFQATT, CDR2 SNEGSKA (reference sequence). This CDR3 has 12 residues. V was trimmed by 6 bases and J by 5 bases, leaving 11 bases between them. CDR3 region: CSASYRDNEQFF. CDR3 sequence (DNA): TGCAGTGCGAGCTACAGGGACAATGAGCAGTTCTTC.

The rearrangement links TRBV5-1 to TRBJ2-1; 7 bases agree with TRBD2. Unmatched junction bases numbered 7, after V lost 2 bases and J lost 2 bases. The CDR3 contains 16 residues. The V gene's germline CDR1 is SGHRS and CDR2 YFSETQ. The CDR3 nucleotides are TGCGCCAGCAGCTTACGGACGGGGAGGGCCTACAATGAGCAGTTCTTC. This codes for CASSLRTGRAYNEQFF.

There are a few counts of this clonotype. J is TRBJ2-4 and V is TRBV5-1; 7 bases are a match to TRBD1. Germline CDR1 reads SGHRS; CDR2 reads YFSETQ. This CDR3 contains 16 residues. Unmatched junction bases numbered 7, after V lost 4 bases and J lost 0 bases. The CDR3: CASSPGTELAKNIQYF. The CDR3 DNA is TGCGCCAGCAGCCCGGGGACAGAACTAGCCAAAAACATTCAGTACTTC.

This clonotype was counted a few times. The chain links TRBV10-3 to TRBJ2-7, with D unresolved. Germline V gives CDR1 ENHRY, CDR2 SYGVKD. Trimming stripped 3 bases from V and 3 bases from J, with 3 bases between. The CDR3 length is 11 residues. The chain's CDR3 is CAISDIYEQYF. CDR3 coding DNA: TGTGCCATCAGTGATATCTACGAGCAGTACTTC.

Ten or more counts support this clonotype. The chain joins TRBV6-5 to TRBJ2-1; no firm D call. This CDR3 comprises 16 residues. CDR1 and CDR2 from the germline V gene are MNHEY and SVGAGI. V was clipped by 2 bases and J by 5 bases, with 16 bases between them. CDR3 region: CASSYQFDIPDNEQFF. CDR3 nucleotide sequence: TGTGCCAGCAGTTACCAGTTTGACATACCAGACAATGAGCAGTTCTTC.

A few counts support this clonotype. V gene TRBV11-2 combines with J gene TRBJ2-1, with TRBD2 identical over 13 bases. J lost 4 bases, V lost 3 bases, and 3 bases had no gene match. This CDR3 has 16 residues. From germline, CDR1 is SGHAT and CDR2 FQNNGV. The CDR3 DNA sequence: TGTGCCAGCAGCTTCACTAGCGGGGGGGGGTACAATGAGCAGTTCTTC. The encoded protein is CASSFTSGGGYNEQFF.

The V and J genes are TRBV4-1 and TRBJ2-1; 9 positions match TRBD2. The J segment lost 6 bases and the V segment lost 1 base, leaving 13 bases of the junction unmatched. This CDR3 has 18 amino acids. Germline assignment: CDR1 MGHRA and CDR2 YSYEKL. This CDR3 is CASSQGLAGREMGNEQFF. CDR3 DNA sequence: TGCGCCAGCAGCCAAGGCCTAGCGGGGCGGGAAATGGGCAATGAGCAGTTCTTC.

V is TRBV29-1 and J is TRBJ1-2; 7 positions agree with TRBD1. Germline CDR1 and CDR2: SQVTM and ANQGSEA. The CDR3 loop spans 12 amino acids. V lost 7 bases and J lost 4; bases outside the gene matches: 6. This chain's CDR3 is CSAADRAYGYTF. Written as DNA, the CDR3 is TGCAGCGCCGCTGACAGGGCCTATGGCTACACCTTC. Full variable domain (rest looked up from reference TRBV29-1 and TRBJ1-2): SAVISQKPSRDICQRGTSLTIQCQVDSQVTMMFWYRQQPGQSLTLIATANQGSEATYESGFVIDKFPISRPNLTFSTLTVSNMSPEDSSIYLCSAADRAYGYTFGSGTRLTVV.